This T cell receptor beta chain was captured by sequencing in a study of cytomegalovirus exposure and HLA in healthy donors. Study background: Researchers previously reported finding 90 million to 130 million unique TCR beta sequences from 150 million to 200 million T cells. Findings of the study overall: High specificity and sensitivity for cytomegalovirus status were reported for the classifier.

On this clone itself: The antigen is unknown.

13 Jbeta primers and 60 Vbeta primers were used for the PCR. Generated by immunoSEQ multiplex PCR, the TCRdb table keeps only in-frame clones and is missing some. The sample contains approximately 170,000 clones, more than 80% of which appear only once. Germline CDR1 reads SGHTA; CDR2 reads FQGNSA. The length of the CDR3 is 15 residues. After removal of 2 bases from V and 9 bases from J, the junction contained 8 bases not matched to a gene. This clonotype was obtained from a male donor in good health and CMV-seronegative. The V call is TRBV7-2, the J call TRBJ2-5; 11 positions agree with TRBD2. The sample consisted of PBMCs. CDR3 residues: CASSLRLTSGESQYF. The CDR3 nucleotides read TGTGCCAGCAGCTTACGACTGACTAGCGGGGAGTCCCAGTACTTC.